Below, 22 T cell receptor beta chains from the same sample are listed, as sequenced in a study of shared clonotypes between healthy human individuals. The protocol was immunoSEQ multiplex PCR, while the TCRdb copy is restricted to in-frame clones and leaves out a portion. The sample shows millions of clones, roughly nine tenths of them seen only once. Sequencing was performed on naive CD4+ T cells sorted from blood. This sample's subset: CD45RA+ positively selected. These receptors were collected from a man aged 18 to 30 in good health.

J is TRBJ1-2 and V is TRBV18; no definite D call. Germline loops: CDR1 KGHSH, CDR2 LQKENI. V gave up 2 bases and J gave up 8 bases, with 9 bases separating them. The CDR3 covers 12 residues. The CDR3 bases are TGTGCCAGCTCACCAACCGAAAAGGGCTACACCTTC. Translation: CASSPTEKGYTF.

The CDR3 coding sequence is TGTGCCAGCTCAGCTGAGGGATACGAGCAGTACTTC. It codes for CASSAEGYEQYF. V gene TRBV18 combines with J gene TRBJ2-7; D might be TRBD2 (5 bases). The V end lost 5 bases, the J end lost 4 bases, and 9 bases lay between the germline ends. CDR3 length equals 12 residues. Germline V lookup: CDR1 KGHSH, CDR2 LQKENI.

The chain employs TRBV13 and TRBJ2-7, with D hard to call. The germline V gene has CDR1 PRHDT and CDR2 FYEKMQ (reference sequence). Trimming pared 8 bases from V and 9 bases from J, leaving 20 bases between. This CDR3 has 13 residues. The DNA for the CDR3 is TGTGCCAGCTCGTCTGCTTCCTTCGTCGGGCAGTACTTC. Translation gives CASSSASFVGQYF.

V and J are TRBV10-3 and TRBJ1-1; D is perhaps TRBD1 (5 bases). V gave up 10 bases and J gave up 2 bases, with 14 bases separating them. The V gene's germline CDR1 is ENHRY and CDR2 SYGVKD. The CDR3 consists of 13 residues. The CDR3 DNA is TGTGCCACCCGGAGAGGGGAAAACACTGAAGCTTTCTTT. This sequence encodes CATRRGENTEAFF.

V is TRBV18 and J is TRBJ2-1, with D possibly being TRBD2 (6 bases). Germline lookup yields CDR1 KGHSH and CDR2 LQKENI. CDR3 length equals 19 residues. V was clipped by 3 bases and J by 0 bases, with 21 bases between them. CDR3 residues: CASSPRGSGSHSSYNEQFF. CDR3 bases: TGTGCCAGCTCACCTCGGGGGAGCGGGTCCCACAGCTCCTACAATGAGCAGTTCTTC.

This chain links TRBV7-2 with TRBJ2-5; either TRBD1 or TRBD2 may supply D (5 bases each). Germline values: CDR1 SGHTA, CDR2 FQGNSA. This CDR3 is 14 amino acids long. V lost 1 base, J lost 4 bases, and 10 bases lay in between. Here the CDR3 DNA reads TGTGCCAGCAGCTTAGTGACGGGGACAGAGACCCAGTACTTC. This codes for CASSLVTGTETQYF.

The chain's CDR3 is CASSPVRWMTYNEQFF. The CDR3 nucleotides are TGTGCCAGCTCACCTGTTCGTTGGATGACCTACAATGAGCAGTTCTTC. J is TRBJ2-1 and V is TRBV18; the D is unclear. The germline V and J ends were trimmed by 3 bases and 2 bases, with 14 bases remaining between them. From germline, CDR1 is KGHSH and CDR2 LQKENI. The CDR3 totals 16 residues.

CDR3 in DNA: TGTGCCAGTAGTCAGACGGACGGAAACACCATATATTTT. Its protein is CASSQTDGNTIYF. V and J are TRBV19 and TRBJ1-3; no reliable D call. The V gene lost 5 bases and the J gene lost 4 bases, with 9 bases spanning the gap. There are 13 residues in the CDR3. Germline CDR1 LNHDA, CDR2 SQIVND (reference sequence).

The V and J genes are TRBV27 and TRBJ2-3; maybe TRBD2 (6 bases). The CDR3 sequence is 13 residues long. V dropped 6 bases and J dropped 0 bases, with 7 bases sitting between them. CDR1 MNHEY and CDR2 SMNVEV come from the germline V gene (reference sequence). CDR3 in DNA: TGTGCCAGCAGGGGACTTAGCACAGATACGCAGTATTTT. Amino acid sequence: CASRGLSTDTQYF.

V and J are TRBV6-6 and TRBJ2-5; TRBD2 is a possible D gene (5 bases). CDR1 MNHNY and CDR2 SVGAGI come from the germline V gene (reference sequence). The CDR3 extends over 12 amino acids. V lost 9 bases, J lost 5 bases, and 13 bases lay in between. The CDR3 is CASQRPGETQYF. The CDR3 DNA reads as TGTGCCAGTCAGAGACCGGGGGAGACCCAGTACTTC.

This clone appeared a single time. The chain couples TRBV7-2 to TRBJ2-3; the D is unclear. The germline V gene has CDR1 SGHTA and CDR2 FQGNSA. Trimming stripped 5 bases from V and 6 bases from J, with 18 bases between. The CDR3 covers 15 residues. CDR3 bases: TGTGCCAGCAGCCCCCGCCTCTTTCTGCCCGATACGCAGTATTTT. Protein: CASSPRLFLPDTQYF. The full variable domain, completed using reference TRBV7-2 and TRBJ2-3, is GAGVSQSPSNKVTEKGKDVELRCDPISGHTALYWYRQSLGQGLEFLIYFQGNSAPDKSGLPSDRFSAERTGGSVSTLTIQRTQQEDSAVYLCASSPRLFLPDTQYFGPGTRLTVL.

The chain combines TRBV19 with TRBJ2-5; the D gene is possibly TRBD1 (5 bases). The ends were cut back, 7 bases at V and 4 bases at J, with 13 bases in the middle. This CDR3 contains 13 residues. In germline, CDR1 is LNHDA, CDR2 SQIVND (reference sequence). CDR3 in amino acids: CASKDTQGETQYF. As DNA, the CDR3 is TGTGCCAGTAAGGACACCCAGGGAGAGACCCAGTACTTC.

The chain has TRBV2 and TRBJ1-2; D gene uncertain. This CDR3 is built from 14 residues. The germline gives CDR1 SNHLY, CDR2 FYNNEI. The germline V and J ends were trimmed by 7 bases and 0 bases, with 12 bases remaining between them. This CDR3 reads CASIGDSANYGYTF. CDR3 DNA: TGTGCCAGCATCGGGGATTCAGCTAACTATGGCTACACCTTC. Variable domain in full (rest from reference TRBV2 and TRBJ1-2): EPEVTQTPSHQVTQMGQEVILRCVPISNHLYFYWYRQILGQKVEFLVSFYNNEISEKSEIFDDQFSVERPDGSNFTLKIRSTKLEDSAMYFCASIGDSANYGYTFGSGTRLTVV.

The chain combines TRBV19 with TRBJ1-5; no definite D call. V was shortened by 5 bases and J by 7 bases, with 9 bases between the two germline ends. The length of the CDR3 is 12 residues. From germline, CDR1 is LNHDA and CDR2 SQIVND (reference sequence). The DNA for the CDR3 is TGTGCCAGTAGTTCCTTTGGGCAGCCCCAGCATTTT. Residues: CASSSFGQPQHF.

This sequence joins TRBV11-3 and TRBJ2-7; possible D gene TRBD1, 6 bases. The CDR3 extends over 14 amino acids. Germline CDR1 is SGHNT and CDR2 is YENEEA. V shed 1 base and J shed 2 bases, with 9 bases lying between them. In DNA form, the CDR3 reads TGTGCCAGCAGCTTAGGACAGGCCCCCTACGAGCAGTACTTC. Its protein is CASSLGQAPYEQYF. The entire variable domain, with the rest obtained from reference TRBV11-3 and TRBJ2-7, is as follows: EAGVVQSPRYKIIEKKQPVAFWCNPISGHNTLYWYLQNLGQGPELLIRYENEEAVDDSQLPKDRFSAERLKGVDSTLKIQPAELGDSAVYLCASSLGQAPYEQYFGPGTRLTVT.

The rearrangement links TRBV7-2 to TRBJ2-1; no firm D call. The germline V and J ends were trimmed by 1 base and 8 bases, with 12 bases remaining between them. Germline CDR1 SGHTA, CDR2 FQGNSA. The CDR3 length is 14 residues. The DNA for the CDR3 is TGTGCCAGCAGCTTAGGCCCTCCTATAGATGAGCAGTTCTTC. Encoded protein: CASSLGPPIDEQFF. Together with reference TRBV7-2 and TRBJ2-1, the CDR3 gives the full variable domain: GAGVSQSPSNKVTEKGKDVELRCDPISGHTALYWYRQSLGQGLEFLIYFQGNSAPDKSGLPSDRFSAERTGGSVSTLTIQRTQQEDSAVYLCASSLGPPIDEQFFGPGTRLTVL.

Worth noting for this clone: Within the sample, other DNA sequences also encode this same CDR3. This chain links TRBV18 with TRBJ2-7; D might be TRBD1 (5 bases). The V and J ends lost 5 bases and 0 bases respectively, with 8 bases between them. CDR3 length: 13 amino acids. The germline V gene encodes CDR1 KGHSH and CDR2 LQKENI. The CDR3 is CASSSQGSYEQYF. CDR3 sequence (DNA): TGTGCCAGCTCATCTCAGGGCTCCTACGAGCAGTACTTC.

The rearrangement joins TRBV28 to TRBJ1-2, with a weak D call TRBD1 (5 bases). CDR3 length equals 14 residues. Germline CDR1 MDHEN, CDR2 SYDVKM. The germline V and J ends were trimmed by 6 bases and 5 bases, with 16 bases remaining between them. CDR3 protein: CASSLSGADYGYTF. CDR3 in DNA: TGTGCCAGCAGCCTCAGTGGGGCAGATTATGGCTACACCTTC.

The V gene is TRBV7-2, the J gene TRBJ1-1; D is unclear. This CDR3 has 15 amino acids. V was pared by 5 bases and J by 0 bases, with 13 bases between. Germline values: CDR1 SGHTA, CDR2 FQGNSA. The CDR3 region has the DNA TGTGCCAGCAGCGAAGTCGCCAATTTGAACACTGAAGCTTTCTTT. Translated: CASSEVANLNTEAFF. The full variable domain, its missing parts supplied by reference TRBV7-2 and TRBJ1-1, is GAGVSQSPSNKVTEKGKDVELRCDPISGHTALYWYRQSLGQGLEFLIYFQGNSAPDKSGLPSDRFSAERTGGSVSTLTIQRTQQEDSAVYLCASSEVANLNTEAFFGQGTRLTVV.

This clone was recorded only once. CDR3 nucleotides: TGTGCCAGTAGTATGAGTAAAGGAAATGAAAAACTGTTTTTT. This sequence encodes CASSMSKGNEKLFF. The chain links TRBV19 to TRBJ1-4; D gene uncertain. Trimming shortened V by 3 bases and J by 5 bases, and 10 bases separated the two germline ends. The CDR3 totals 14 residues. The germline gives CDR1 LNHDA, CDR2 SQIVND (reference sequence).

The chain couples TRBV19 to TRBJ1-2; D call uncertain. The CDR3 is 14 amino acids. V was pared by 7 bases and J by 2 bases, with 14 bases between. Germline-derived CDR1 and CDR2 are LNHDA and SQIVND (reference sequence). The CDR3 sequence: CASTREASNYGYTF. CDR3 coding DNA: TGTGCCAGTACCCGTGAGGCGTCAAACTATGGCTACACCTTC. Full variable domain (remainder filled in from reference TRBV19 and TRBJ1-2): DGGITQSPKYLFRKEGQNVTLSCEQNLNHDAMYWYRQDPGQGLRLIYYSQIVNDFQKGDIAEGYSVSREKKESFPLTVTSAQKNPTAFYLCASTREASNYGYTFGSGTRLTVV.

The rearrangement links TRBV6-1 to TRBJ2-3; D ambiguous. Germline V lookup: CDR1 MNHNS, CDR2 SASEGT. Deletions cut 7 bases from V and 0 bases from J, with 11 bases between. The CDR3 is 14 amino acids. The CDR3 reads CASTPETSTDTQYF. DNA of the CDR3: TGTGCCAGCACGCCAGAGACTAGCACAGATACGCAGTATTTT.